Following are 20 T cell receptor beta chains from one sample sequenced in a study of T cells in Graves' hyperthyroidism and ophthalmopathy. Amplified TCR beta CDR3 regions came from RNA transcripts. The TCR CDR3 was amplified in a first-round RT-PCR using the HTBI primer set. TCRdb reanalysed the multiplex PCR reads using MiXCR and keeps one entry per CDR3 protein. The sample consists of approximately 370,000 distinct CDR3 sequences, approximately 17% of them appearing once. The source material was blood. The origin of the receptors is a woman aged 25 to 45 with Graves' hyperthyroidism that later progressed to Graves' ophthalmopathy.

This clonotype was picked up many times. CDR3 in amino acids: CASSLAGTYQPQHF. In DNA, the CDR3 is TGTGCCAGCAGCCTAGCCGGGACCTACCAGCCCCAGCATTTT. The gene calls are TRBV27 and TRBJ1-5; D perhaps matches TRBD1 (5 bases). Germline CDR1 is MNHEY and CDR2 is SMNVEV (reference sequence). The CDR3 totals 14 residues. V was cut by 6 bases and J by 7 bases, with 16 bases left in between.

The V call is TRBV7-9, the J call TRBJ2-3; no definite D call. Trimming pared 5 bases from V and 6 bases from J, leaving 12 bases between. Germline values: CDR1 SEHNR, CDR2 FQNEAQ (reference sequence). There are 13 residues in the CDR3. The CDR3 bases are TGTGCCAGCAGCCTCCGCGAGATGGATACGCAGTATTTT. Residues: CASSLREMDTQYF.

The chain employs TRBV2 and TRBJ1-5; 11 bases match TRBD1. The length of the CDR3 is 19 residues. The germline V gene encodes CDR1 SNHLY and CDR2 FYNNEI. V dropped 6 bases and J dropped 0; count of bases not matched to a gene: 13. The CDR3 reads CASSTLWGQGGYSNQPQHF. The DNA for the CDR3 is TGTGCCAGCAGCACCCTCTGGGGACAGGGGGGATATAGCAATCAGCCCCAGCATTTT.

This clonotype was observed many times. This rearrangement joins TRBV27 to TRBJ2-7; TRBD2 aligns across 9 bases. The germline V gene encodes CDR1 MNHEY and CDR2 SMNVEV (reference sequence). This CDR3 comprises 15 residues. J was trimmed by 4 bases and V by 1 base; bases with no gene match: 5. The CDR3 DNA is TGTGCCAGCAGTTTATTGTCTAGCGGGATATACGAGCAGTACTTC. Its translation is CASSLLSSGIYEQYF.

This chain links TRBV19 with TRBJ2-1; 12 bases are shared with TRBD2. CDR1 is LNHDA, CDR2 SQIVND, per germline (reference sequence). V was pared by 1 base and J by 6 bases, with 7 bases of the junction left unmatched. CDR3 length: 17 residues. Here the CDR3 reads CASSIVPLAGGGNEQFF. As DNA, the CDR3 is TGTGCCAGTAGTATAGTTCCTCTAGCGGGAGGGGGCAATGAGCAGTTCTTC.

This clonotype was recorded a few times. This chain connects TRBV10-3 to TRBJ2-5; D is possibly TRBD2 (5 bases). This CDR3 spans 14 amino acids. CDR1 is ENHRY and CDR2 is SYGVKD in the germline V gene. V gave up 11 bases and J gave up 5 bases, with 21 bases separating them. The CDR3 loop reads CAAKGEGLDETQYF. CDR3 nucleotides: TGTGCCGCCAAGGGAGAGGGTCTCGATGAGACCCAGTACTTC.

This clonotype has just a few counts. The chain combines TRBV4-1 with TRBJ2-1; 9 positions agree with TRBD1. V lost 4 bases, J lost 4 bases, and 5 bases stayed unmatched. CDR3 length equals 15 residues. Germline V gene sequence: CDR1 MGHRA, CDR2 YSYEKL. The CDR3 loop is CASSLGTGLYNEQFF. CDR3 in DNA: TGCGCCAGCAGCCTCGGGACAGGGCTGTACAATGAGCAGTTCTTC.

This chain links TRBV6-7 with TRBJ2-7; D possibly corresponds to TRBD2 (6 bases). TRBV6-7 has ORF status, its function being uncertain. Trimming took 6 bases from V and 0 from J, leaving 12 bases between them. There are 14 residues in the CDR3. The CDR3 protein is CASRTGTSSYEQYF. In DNA form, the CDR3 reads TGTGCCAGCAGAACTGGGACTTCCTCCTACGAGCAGTACTTC.

This clonotype was picked up a small number of times. This chain joins TRBV29-1 and TRBJ1-1; TRBD1 matches at 9 bases. The CDR3 runs 13 residues. The ends lost 5 bases at V and 7 bases at J; junction bases unmatched: 8. CDR1 and CDR2 (germline): SQVTM, ANQGSEA. The DNA for the CDR3 is TGCAGCGTTTCATATACAGGGGGCGGTGAAGCTTTCTTT. Translation gives CSVSYTGGGEAFF.

This clonotype occurred many times. V and J are TRBV27 and TRBJ2-5; tentatively, D is TRBD1 or TRBD2 (5 bases each). This CDR3 contains 14 residues. Between the trimmed V and J ends, which lost 8 bases and 0 bases, there was a span of 13 bases. CDR1 is MNHEY, CDR2 SMNVEV, per germline (reference sequence). CDR3 in DNA: TGTGCCAGCGGTTATGGGGGAAACCAAGAGACCCAGTACTTC. Translating gives CASGYGGNQETQYF.

This chain links TRBV5-1 with TRBJ1-6, with TRBD1 as a possible D gene (6 bases). The V end was cut by 0 bases, the J end by 7 bases, with 11 bases between. Germline CDR1 is SGHRS and CDR2 is YFSETQ. This CDR3 has 15 residues. The CDR3 DNA follows: TGCGCCAGCAGCTTGGACGGGGGCTTAAATTCACCCCTCCACTTT. Its translation is CASSLDGGLNSPLHF.

The chain carries TRBV29-1 and TRBJ1-3; D is ambiguous. V was pared by 4 bases and J by 0 bases, with 10 bases between. The CDR3 totals 14 residues. Germline CDR1 SQVTM, CDR2 ANQGSEA. The CDR3 loop reads CSVALLHSGNTIYF. CDR3 coding DNA: TGCAGCGTTGCCCTTCTCCACTCTGGAAACACCATATATTTT.

There are many counts of this clonotype. This chain links TRBV7-8 with TRBJ1-6; D ambiguous. The germline gives CDR1 SGHVS, CDR2 FQNEAQ. Between the trimmed V and J ends, which lost 5 bases and 10 bases, there was a span of 12 bases. This CDR3 contains 13 residues. The CDR3 DNA reads TGTGCCAGCAGCCCAAATAGCTACTCACCCCTCCACTTT. The encoded protein is CASSPNSYSPLHF.

This clonotype was detected many times. The chain uses TRBV6-1 and TRBJ1-2; 7 nucleotides line up with TRBD1. Germline CDR1 reads MNHNS; CDR2 reads SASEGT. The CDR3 has 16 amino acids. The J segment lost 4 bases and the V segment lost 4 bases, leaving 12 bases of the junction unmatched. In DNA form, the CDR3 reads TGTGCCAGCAGTGCGAGCAACATCGGGACAGTCTATGGCTACACCTTC. It codes for CASSASNIGTVYGYTF.

At least ten counts were recorded for this clonotype. The rearrangement links TRBV11-1 to TRBJ2-1; 7 bases fit TRBD2. J lost 6 bases, V lost 1 base, and 24 bases had no gene match. The CDR3 extends over 21 amino acids. CDR1 and CDR2 (germline): SGHAT, FQDESV (reference sequence). Written as DNA, the CDR3 is TGTGCCAGCAGCTTAGTCGACGAACAAATCGCCTGGCGGTGGGAGGGCAATGAGCAGTTCTTC. Translated: CASSLVDEQIAWRWEGNEQFF.

The chain carries TRBV29-1 and TRBJ2-5; 8 bases are a match to TRBD1. The germline CDR1 and CDR2 sequences are SQVTM and ANQGSEA. The length of the CDR3 is 13 residues. Trimming at V came to 7 bases and at J to 5 bases, leaving 9 bases not matched to a gene. CDR3 loop: CSADPGQDETQYF. Here the CDR3 DNA reads TGCAGCGCTGACCCGGGACAGGATGAGACCCAGTACTTC.

In its sample, this clonotype was seen many times. V and J are TRBV28 and TRBJ1-5; 7 bases are shared with TRBD1. Germline V gene data show CDR1 as MDHEN and CDR2 as SYDVKM. The J segment lost 7 bases and the V segment lost 6 bases, leaving 12 bases of the junction unmatched. This CDR3 has 15 residues. The CDR3 here is CASSYGQAWGQPQHF. CDR3 DNA: TGTGCCAGCAGCTACGGACAGGCGTGGGGCCAGCCCCAGCATTTT.

This clonotype was seen repeatedly, ten times or more. The chain joins TRBV20-1 to TRBJ2-7, with D perhaps assigned TRBD1 or TRBD2 (5 bases each). Between the trimmed V and J ends, which lost 6 bases and 0 bases, there was a span of 15 bases. The germline CDR1 and CDR2 sequences are DFQATT and SNEGSKA (reference sequence). The CDR3 has 14 amino acids. CDR3 sequence reads: CSANPEDNSYEQYF. The CDR3 DNA sequence: TGCAGTGCAAATCCGGAGGACAACTCCTACGAGCAGTACTTC.

In this sample, this clonotype turned up a few times. This chain joins TRBV28 and TRBJ1-1; 9 nucleotides agree with TRBD1. The germline gives CDR1 MDHEN, CDR2 SYDVKM. The junction had 3 bases not matched to a gene; V was cut back by 2 bases and J by 11 bases. The CDR3 extends over 12 amino acids. Here the CDR3 DNA reads TGTGCCAGCAGTTTAACAGGGGGCAAGGCTTTCTTT. Its protein product is CASSLTGGKAFF.

This clonotype was counted many times. V gene TRBV28 combines with J gene TRBJ1-2, with D uncertain. Germline V gives CDR1 MDHEN, CDR2 SYDVKM. V was cut by 5 bases and J by 13 bases, with 8 bases left in between. This CDR3 contains 9 residues. In DNA, the CDR3 is TGTGCCAGCAGTCTGCCTTCCACCTTC. The encoded protein is CASSLPSTF.